The rows below give T cell receptor beta chains drawn from one sample of a study of T cells of healthy individuals. TCRdb itself ran the 5' RACE reads through MiXCR, one entry per CDR3 protein. Here the sample spans 65,000 to 90,000 distinct CDR3 sequences, 5% being singletons. The source is a female donor in good health. CDR3s include the opening cysteine and the closing phenylalanine or tryptophan. A D gene is named only where the DNA matches it firmly. The size of a clone is reported for some rows only, either as once, few or many, or as a class for expanded clones.

TRBV7-8	many	-	TRBJ2-1	TGTGCCAGCAGCTTAGGGTCGGGGATTAGGGATGAGCAGTTCTTC	CASSLGSGIRDEQFF
TRBV4-3	many	-	TRBJ2-6	TGCGCCAGCAGCCCGCGCGACAGAAGCTCTGGGGCCAACGTCCTGACTTTC	CASSPRDRSSGANVLTF
TRBV4-3	few	-	TRBJ2-5	TGCGCCAGCAGTCTACAGGGCGGGCAAGAGACCCAGTACTTC	CASSLQGGQETQYF
TRBV30	many	TRBD1	TRBJ2-6	TGTGCTCGACAGGGCTCTGGGGCCAACGTCCTGACTTTC	CARQGSGANVLTF
TRBV10-3	many	-	TRBJ2-5	TGTGCCATCAGCGACCCTGACGGGGATAAGACCCAGTACTTC	CAISDPDGDKTQYF
TRBV20-1	many	-	TRBJ2-4	TGCAGTGCTAGAGATCTAGCCAAAAACATTCAGTACTTC	CSARDLAKNIQYF
TRBV12-3/TRBV12-4	many	TRBD1	TRBJ1-1	TGTGCCAGCAGGGACAGGGGTCGCACTGAAGCTTTCTTT	CASRDRGRTEAFF
TRBV12-3/TRBV12-4	many	-	TRBJ1-1	TGTGCCAGCATCCCCCCGGGGGAAACTGAAGCTTTCTTT	CASIPPGETEAFF
TRBV15	many	TRBD2	TRBJ2-7	TGTGCCACCAGCGGAGGGCCCCGCGTAGCGGGAGGGCCGGATGAGCAGTACTTC	CATSGGPRVAGGPDEQYF
TRBV24-1	few	TRBD2	TRBJ2-1	TGTGCCACCAGTGATATGACTAGCGGGAGAACAAATGAGCAGTTCTTC	CATSDMTSGRTNEQFF
TRBV27	many	-	TRBJ2-1	TGTGCCAGCAGTCGGGTGGGGGGCTCCTACAATGAGCAGTTCTTC	CASSRVGGSYNEQFF
TRBV20-1	many	TRBD2	TRBJ2-1	TGCAGTGCTAGATCGCGGGAGGGGTGGAATGAGCAGTTCTTC	CSARSREGWNEQFF
TRBV28	once	-	TRBJ1-4	TGTGCCTGCAGTTTAAGACAGCTCTTTAATGAAAAACTGTTTTTT	CACSLRQLFNEKLFF
TRBV4-2	many	-	TRBJ2-6	TGTGCCAGCAGCCAAGAAGGGGGATCTGGGGCCAACGTCCTGACTTTC	CASSQEGGSGANVLTF
TRBV25-1	many	-	TRBJ2-1	TGTGCCAGCAGTGGGAAGGGATTAACCTACAATGAGCAGTTCTTC	CASSGKGLTYNEQFF
TRBV7-9	many	-	TRBJ1-6	TGTGCCAGCAGCTTCCTTTCGGAGCAATCACCCCTCCACTTT	CASSFLSEQSPLHF
TRBV20-1	few	-	TRBJ2-1	TGCAGTGCTAGCCTCAGGGTAGTTAATGAGCAGTTCTTC	CSASLRVVNEQFF
TRBV7-9	many	-	TRBJ2-4	TGTGCCAGCAGCTTTGCAAGAGAAAACATTCAGTACTTC	CASSFARENIQYF
TRBV7-2	-	TRBD1	TRBJ1-4	TGTGCCAGCAGCCGACGGACAGGGGGCGGTGAAAAACTGTTTTTT	CASSRRTGGGEKLFF
TRBV28	-	TRBD1	TRBJ2-7	TGTGCCAGCACATCCCCCGGACAGGTCCAGGGGCAGTACTTC	CASTSPGQVQGQYF
TRBV9	-	-	TRBJ2-3	TGTGCCAGCAGCGTTTTTTCTAGCACAGATACGCAGTATTTT	CASSVFSSTDTQYF
TRBV19	many	-	TRBJ1-5	TGTGCCAGTAGTATAGATGGGTGGCAGCCCCAGCATTTT	CASSIDGWQPQHF
TRBV12-3/TRBV12-4	many	-	TRBJ2-1	TGTGCCAGCAGCACGACTAGTAATGAGCAGTTCTTC	CASSTTSNEQFF
TRBV18	few	-	TRBJ2-5	TGTGCCAGCTCACAGGGGACTGCTAGAGAGACCCAGTACTTC	CASSQGTARETQYF
TRBV20-1	many	-	TRBJ2-4	TGCAGTGCTCGTAAGGGGGGGGCAAAAAACATTCAGTACTTC	CSARKGGAKNIQYF
TRBV12-3/TRBV12-4	-	-	TRBJ2-1	TGTGCCAGCAGTTCGGGCGGGATGATGGATGAGCAGTTCTTC	CASSSGGMMDEQFF
TRBV9	few	-	TRBJ1-5	TGTGCCAGCAGCGCGGGAACAGGTAGCAATCAGCCCCAGCATTTT	CASSAGTGSNQPQHF
TRBV3-1	-	TRBD2	TRBJ2-3	TGTGCCAGCAGCCAAGCTATAGGGACTAGCGGGACCCCCGAGATAGATACGCAGTATTTT	CASSQAIGTSGTPEIDTQYF
TRBV29-1	-	-	TRBJ2-5	TGCAGCGTTGAAGACAGGGGTTGGGAGACCCAGTACTTC	CSVEDRGWETQYF
TRBV12-3/TRBV12-4	many	-	TRBJ2-1	TGTGCCAGCAGTTCGGACGGGTCCTACAATGAGCAGTTCTTC	CASSSDGSYNEQFF
TRBV10-3	many	-	TRBJ2-1	TGTGCCATCAGTGACCCGGACTATTCCAATGAGCAGTTCTTC	CAISDPDYSNEQFF
TRBV7-2	-	TRBD1	TRBJ2-7	TGTGCCAGCAGACCGGACAGGGGACGCTCCTACGAGCAGTACTTC	CASRPDRGRSYEQYF
TRBV7-3	few	TRBD1	TRBJ2-5	TGTGCCAGCAGCTCGACAGGGGTAGAGACCCAGTACTTC	CASSSTGVETQYF
TRBV29-1	many	TRBD2	TRBJ2-7	TGCAGCGTTGGGGGCCTAGCGGGGGCTTCCTACGAGCAGTACTTC	CSVGGLAGASYEQYF
TRBV11-2	many	TRBD1	TRBJ2-3	TGTGCCAGCAGCTCCCGGACAGGGGTCGGGGCAGATACGCAGTATTTT	CASSSRTGVGADTQYF
TRBV24-1	many	TRBD2	TRBJ2-5	TGTGCCACCAGTGACCTTACGACTAGCACAGAGACCCAGTACTTC	CATSDLTTSTETQYF
TRBV10-3	many	-	TRBJ1-2	TGTGCCATCAGTCGGGGGCAGGGTTATGGCTACACCTTC	CAISRGQGYGYTF
TRBV12-3/TRBV12-4	many	TRBD2	TRBJ2-7	TGTGCCAGCAGTTTATCCGGGACTAGCGTGCCCGAGCAGTACTTC	CASSLSGTSVPEQYF
TRBV4-1	-	-	TRBJ1-2	TGCGCCAGCAGCCAACAACAGTATCTCTATGGCTACACCTTC	CASSQQQYLYGYTF
TRBV25-1	many	-	TRBJ2-1	TGTGCCAGCAGTGTTGGACTGGAGCAGTTCTTC	CASSVGLEQFF
TRBV20-1	few	-	TRBJ1-2	TGCAGTGGGGGGGGGTTTACCTATGGCTACACCTTC	CSGGGFTYGYTF